The 14 T cell receptor beta chains below all came from one sample that was sequenced in a study of radiotherapy plus CTLA-4 blockade in lung cancer. TCRdb's copy holds only in-frame clones and misses some; the assay was immunoSEQ multiplex PCR. The repertoire has 55,000 to 65,000 clones, 70% to 80% of them found once; the top ten carry about 3.1%. The specimen was peripheral blood, collected from a patient treated with radiotherapy plus ipilimumab. The receptor source for this set is a human donor with non-small cell lung cancer who had a complete response to radiotherapy plus ipilimumab.

This clone was seen only a few times. The genes are TRBV5-4 and TRBJ1-6, with 8 bases fitting TRBD1. Germline assignment: CDR1 SGHNT and CDR2 YYREEE (reference sequence). There are 18 residues in the CDR3. The V gene end was trimmed by 4 bases and the J gene end by 7 bases; junction bases not matched to a gene: 16. The CDR3 nucleotides are TGTGCCAGCAGCCTAACCCAGGGACAGGCGAATCCCAATTCACCCCTCCACTTT. Protein sequence: CASSLTQGQANPNSPLHF.

V usage is TRBV7-9 and J usage is TRBJ2-3; D may be TRBD1 (5 bases). V lost 5 bases to trimming and J lost 6 bases, with 21 bases between them. The CDR3 covers 16 residues. Germline CDR1 and CDR2: SEHNR and FQNEAQ (reference sequence). The DNA of the CDR3 is TGTGCCAGCAGCCTACAGGACATGGTTCTGTTCGATACGCAGTATTTT. Translation gives CASSLQDMVLFDTQYF. The complete variable domain, with remaining parts taken from reference TRBV7-9 and TRBJ2-3, reads DTGVSQNPRHKITKRGQNVTFRCDPISEHNRLYWYRQTLGQGPEFLTYFQNEAQLEKSRLLSDRFSAERPKGSFSTLEIQRTEQGDSAMYLCASSLQDMVLFDTQYFGPGTRLTVL.

This clone was seen a few times. An end of the junction differs from the germline gene, which may be a read error. This chain links TRBV7-7 with TRBJ2-3; D unclear. Germline lookup yields CDR1 SSHAT and CDR2 FNYEAQ (reference sequence). The CDR3 has 15 residues. The CDR3 bases are TGTGCTAGCAGCTTAGGAATAGAGCCGACAGATACGCAGTATTTT. It yields the protein CASSLGIEPTDTQYF.

The rearrangement joins TRBV28 to TRBJ2-3; D is undetermined. The CDR3 is 17 residues long. With 2 bases removed from V and 2 bases from J, the gap between germline ends came to 17 bases. Germline lookup yields CDR1 MDHEN and CDR2 SYDVKM. The CDR3 sequence: CASSLVITDPLTDTQYF. The CDR3 nucleotides are TGTGCCAGCAGTTTAGTTATAACAGATCCACTCACAGATACGCAGTATTTT.

This clone was detected only a few times. This rearrangement joins TRBV7-9 to TRBJ1-4, with TRBD1 matching over 9 bases. The CDR3 totals 14 residues. The ends lost 2 bases at V and 6 bases at J; junction bases unmatched: 1. Germline loops: CDR1 SEHNR, CDR2 FQNEAQ (reference sequence). The CDR3 nucleotides are TGTGCCAGCAGCTTACGGGACAGGGATGAAAAACTGTTTTTT. Amino acids: CASSLRDRDEKLFF. Drawing the rest from reference TRBV7-9 and TRBJ1-4, the complete variable domain is DTGVSQNPRHKITKRGQNVTFRCDPISEHNRLYWYRQTLGQGPEFLTYFQNEAQLEKSRLLSDRFSAERPKGSFSTLEIQRTEQGDSAMYLCASSLRDRDEKLFFGSGTQLSVL.

The V and J genes are TRBV5-1 and TRBJ1-1; TRBD1 agrees at 7 bases. Germline V gene lookup returns CDR1 SGHRS and CDR2 YFSETQ. V shed 0 bases and J 0 bases; nucleotides not matched to a gene: 8. This CDR3 has 17 amino acids. The CDR3 loop reads CASSLARGDRMNTEAFF. In nucleotides, the CDR3 is TGCGCCAGCAGCTTGGCCAGGGGGGACCGAATGAACACTGAAGCTTTCTTT.

The rearrangement uses TRBV7-2 and TRBJ1-1, with D unresolved. CDR1 and CDR2 (germline): SGHTA, FQGNSA. The V and J ends lost 1 base and 0 bases respectively, with 6 bases between them. This CDR3 contains 14 residues. CDR3 coding DNA: TGTGCCAGCAGCTTAGGAGAGATGAACACTGAAGCTTTCTTT. It yields the protein CASSLGEMNTEAFF.

About this clone itself: Other nucleotide sequences in the sample specify the same CDR3. The CDR3 DNA follows: TGTGCCAGCAGGCCGGGACTGAGGAACTATGGCTACACCTTC. Protein product: CASRPGLRNYGYTF. The chain couples TRBV7-2 to TRBJ1-2, with a weak D call TRBD1 (5 bases). The CDR3 sequence is 14 residues long. V was trimmed by 6 bases and J by 2 bases, leaving 13 bases between them. Per the germline V gene, CDR1 is SGHTA and CDR2 is FQGNSA.

This chain connects TRBV7-6 to TRBJ1-6; TRBD1 aligns across 9 bases. Germline-derived CDR1 and CDR2 are SGHVS and FNYEAQ. The CDR3 contains 16 residues. V dropped 5 bases and J dropped 5; count of bases not matched to a gene: 7. CDR3 nucleotides: TGTGCCAGCAGCCGGGGACAGGGACTTAATAATTCACCCCTCCACTTT. Translating it yields CASSRGQGLNNSPLHF.

The genes are TRBV10-3 and TRBJ2-5; TRBD2 agrees at 8 bases. The CDR3 extends over 16 amino acids. Germline values: CDR1 ENHRY, CDR2 SYGVKD. V dropped 4 bases and J dropped 1; count of bases not matched to a gene: 8. The CDR3 DNA follows: TGTGCCATCAGTGCCCACGGGGGGGTTGGCCAAGAGACCCAGTACTTC. Its translation is CAISAHGGVGQETQYF.

This rearrangement joins TRBV7-9 to TRBJ2-5; 11 nucleotides line up with TRBD2. CDR1 and CDR2 from the germline V gene are SEHNR and FQNEAQ (reference sequence). The CDR3 sequence is 15 residues long. Trimming took 2 bases from V and 3 from J; bases not matched to a gene: 2. The CDR3 loop is CASSLISGGEETQYF. In DNA form, the CDR3 reads TGTGCCAGCAGCTTAATTAGCGGGGGGGAAGAGACCCAGTACTTC. Together with reference TRBV7-9 and TRBJ2-5, the CDR3 gives the full variable domain: DTGVSQNPRHKITKRGQNVTFRCDPISEHNRLYWYRQTLGQGPEFLTYFQNEAQLEKSRLLSDRFSAERPKGSFSTLEIQRTEQGDSAMYLCASSLISGGEETQYFGPGTRLLVL.

The chain carries TRBV27 and TRBJ2-4; tentative D call: TRBD2 (5 bases). The CDR3 is made up of 17 amino acids. CDR1 and CDR2 (germline): MNHEY, SMNVEV (reference sequence). V was clipped by 5 bases and J by 0 bases, with 17 bases between them. The CDR3 sequence is CASSQSGLLRAKNIQYF. CDR3 nucleotides: TGTGCCAGCAGTCAATCTGGACTGCTGCGAGCCAAAAACATTCAGTACTTC.

J is TRBJ1-6 and V is TRBV10-2; 9 bases align to TRBD1. Germline CDR1 reads WSHSY; CDR2 reads SAAADI. This CDR3 contains 14 residues. The V and J ends lost 6 bases and 7 bases, in that order; junction bases with no gene match: 4. The CDR3 is CASSRDRDNSPLHF. CDR3 nucleotides: TGCGCCAGCAGCCGGGACAGGGACAATTCACCCCTCCACTTT.

The V and J genes are TRBV30 and TRBJ1-5; D may be TRBD1 (6 bases). From germline, CDR1 is GTSNPN and CDR2 SVGIG (reference sequence). This CDR3 is built from 15 residues. V gave up 2 bases and J gave up 3 bases, with 14 bases separating them. CDR3: CAWSWKGHLNQPQHF. DNA of the CDR3: TGTGCCTGGAGTTGGAAGGGACACCTCAATCAGCCCCAGCATTTT. Filled out from reference TRBV30 and TRBJ1-5, the complete variable domain reads SQTIHQWPATLVQPVGSPLSLECTVEGTSNPNLYWYRQAAGRGLQLLFYSVGIGQISSEVPQNLSASRPQDRQFILSSKKLLLSDSGFYLCAWSWKGHLNQPQHFGDGTRLSIL.